This T cell receptor beta chain is from a study of response to subunit inactivated influenza vaccine. Findings and limits, study-wide: Researchers suggested that each seasonal influenza vaccination recruits few new T cells.

Germline trimming cut 0 bases from V and 2 bases from J; bases unmatched to any gene: 6. There are 16 residues in the CDR3. Germline V gene data show CDR1 as SGHTA and CDR2 as FQGNSA. As concerns this clonotype: Its target is not known.

TCRdb re-derived calls from the RT-PCR reads in MiXCR, one entry per CDR3 protein. The sample has 600,000 to 850,000 distinct CDR3 sequences, 14% seen once; the top ten hold less than 9%. The TCR was taken from a man over 45 who received an inactivated influenza vaccine. The J gene is TRBJ2-7, the V gene TRBV7-2; 8 nucleotides align to TRBD1. The material sequenced was PBMCs from blood, taken approximately 15 days before vaccination. CDR3: CASSLARTGYAYEQYF. CDR3 coding DNA: TGTGCCAGCAGCTTAGCTAGGACAGGGTATGCCTACGAGCAGTACTTC.